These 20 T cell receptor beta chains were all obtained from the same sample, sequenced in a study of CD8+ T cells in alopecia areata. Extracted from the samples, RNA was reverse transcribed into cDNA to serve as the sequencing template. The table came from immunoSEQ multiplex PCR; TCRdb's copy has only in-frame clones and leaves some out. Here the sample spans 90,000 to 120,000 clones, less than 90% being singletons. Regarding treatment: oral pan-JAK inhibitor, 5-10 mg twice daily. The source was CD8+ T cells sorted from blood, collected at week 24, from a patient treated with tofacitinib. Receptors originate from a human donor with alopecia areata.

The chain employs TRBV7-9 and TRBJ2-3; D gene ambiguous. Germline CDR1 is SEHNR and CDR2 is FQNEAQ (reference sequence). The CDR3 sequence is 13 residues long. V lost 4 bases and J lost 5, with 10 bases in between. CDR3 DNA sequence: TGTGCCAGCAGCTCTCTCCGCCAAGATACGCAGTATTTT. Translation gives CASSSLRQDTQYF.

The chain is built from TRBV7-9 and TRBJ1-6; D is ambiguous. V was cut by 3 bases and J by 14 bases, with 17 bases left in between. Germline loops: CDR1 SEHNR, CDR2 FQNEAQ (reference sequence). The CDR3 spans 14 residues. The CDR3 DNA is TGTGCCAGCAGCTTTGGTGGCACCGCAAGGTCCCTCCACTTT. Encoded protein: CASSFGGTARSLHF.

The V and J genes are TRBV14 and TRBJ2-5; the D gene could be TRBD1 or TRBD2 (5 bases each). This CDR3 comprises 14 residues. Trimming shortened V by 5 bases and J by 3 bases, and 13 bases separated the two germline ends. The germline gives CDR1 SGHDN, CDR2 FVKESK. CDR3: CASSIRDREETQYF. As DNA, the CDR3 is TGTGCCAGCAGCATCCGGGACCGAGAAGAGACCCAGTACTTC.

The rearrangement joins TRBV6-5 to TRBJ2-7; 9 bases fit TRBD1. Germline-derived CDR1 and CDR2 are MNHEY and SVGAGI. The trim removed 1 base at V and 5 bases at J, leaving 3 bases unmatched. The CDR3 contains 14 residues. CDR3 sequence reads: CASSYWGQGNEQYF. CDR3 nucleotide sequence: TGTGCCAGCAGTTACTGGGGACAGGGAAACGAGCAGTACTTC.

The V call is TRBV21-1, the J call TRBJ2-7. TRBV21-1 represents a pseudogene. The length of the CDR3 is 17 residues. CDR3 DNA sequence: TGTGCCAGCAGCTCGTCTAGCAGTAGTAATCGGGGCCACGAGCAGTACTTC. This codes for CASSSSSSSNRGHEQYF.

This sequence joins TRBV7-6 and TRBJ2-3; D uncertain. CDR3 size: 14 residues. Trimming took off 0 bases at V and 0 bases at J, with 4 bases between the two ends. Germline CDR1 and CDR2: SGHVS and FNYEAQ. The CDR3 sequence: CASSLAFSTDTQYF. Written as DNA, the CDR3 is TGTGCCAGCAGCTTAGCCTTTAGCACAGATACGCAGTATTTT.

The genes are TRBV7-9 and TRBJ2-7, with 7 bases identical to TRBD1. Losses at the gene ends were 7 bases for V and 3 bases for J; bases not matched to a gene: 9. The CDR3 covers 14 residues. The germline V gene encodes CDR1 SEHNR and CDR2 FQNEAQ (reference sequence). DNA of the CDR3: TGTGCCAGCACCATAGGAGGACAGGTCTACGAGCAGTACTTC. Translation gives CASTIGGQVYEQYF.

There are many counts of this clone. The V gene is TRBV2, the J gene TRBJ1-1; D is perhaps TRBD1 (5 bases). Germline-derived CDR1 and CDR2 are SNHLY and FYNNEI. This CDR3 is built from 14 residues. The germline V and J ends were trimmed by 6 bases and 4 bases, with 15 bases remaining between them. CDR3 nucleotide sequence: TGTGCCAGCAGCCGGGGGGGATTTACCACTGAAGCTTTCTTT. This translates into CASSRGGFTTEAFF.

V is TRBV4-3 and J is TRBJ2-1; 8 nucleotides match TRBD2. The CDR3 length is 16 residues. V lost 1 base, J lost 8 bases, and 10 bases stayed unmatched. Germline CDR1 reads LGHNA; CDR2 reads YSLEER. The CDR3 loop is CASSQGIRTSRHEQFF. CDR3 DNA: TGCGCCAGCAGCCAAGGGATTAGGACTAGCCGGCATGAGCAGTTCTTC.

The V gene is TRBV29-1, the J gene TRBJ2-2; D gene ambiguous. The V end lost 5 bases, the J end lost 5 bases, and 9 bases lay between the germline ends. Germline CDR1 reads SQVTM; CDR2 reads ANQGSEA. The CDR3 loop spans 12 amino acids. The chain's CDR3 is CSVWLGTGELFF. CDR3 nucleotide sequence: TGCAGCGTTTGGCTAGGTACCGGGGAGCTGTTTTTT.

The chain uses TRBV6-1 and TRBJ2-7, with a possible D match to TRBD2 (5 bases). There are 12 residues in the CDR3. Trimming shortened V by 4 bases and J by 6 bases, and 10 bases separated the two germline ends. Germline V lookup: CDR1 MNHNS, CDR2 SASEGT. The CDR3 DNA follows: TGTGCCAGCAGTGGCCTAGCTGGCGAGCAGTACTTC. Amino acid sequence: CASSGLAGEQYF.

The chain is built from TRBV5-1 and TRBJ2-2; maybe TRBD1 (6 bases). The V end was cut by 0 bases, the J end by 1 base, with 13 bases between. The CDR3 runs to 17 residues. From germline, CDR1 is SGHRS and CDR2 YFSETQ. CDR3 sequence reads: CASSLGGHLLNTGELFF. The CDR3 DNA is TGCGCCAGCAGCTTGGGGGGACATCTACTGAACACCGGGGAGCTGTTTTTT. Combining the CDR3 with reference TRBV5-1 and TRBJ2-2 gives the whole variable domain KAGVTQTPRYLIKTRGQQVTLSCSPISGHRSVSWYQQTPGQGLQFLFEYFSETQRNKGNFPGRFSGRQFSNSRSEMNVSTLELGDSALYLCASSLGGHLLNTGELFFGEGSRLTVL.

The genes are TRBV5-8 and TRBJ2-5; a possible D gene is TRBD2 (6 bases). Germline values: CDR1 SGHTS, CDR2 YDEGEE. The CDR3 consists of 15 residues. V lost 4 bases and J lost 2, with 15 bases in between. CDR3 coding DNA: TGTGCCAGCAGCGTGGTATGGGGGGAACAAGAGACCCAGTACTTC. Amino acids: CASSVVWGEQETQYF.

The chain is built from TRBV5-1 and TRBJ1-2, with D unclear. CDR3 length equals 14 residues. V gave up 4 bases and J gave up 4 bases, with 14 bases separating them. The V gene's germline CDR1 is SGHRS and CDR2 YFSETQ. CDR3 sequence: CASSLPTELYGYTF. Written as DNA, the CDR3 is TGCGCCAGCAGCCTACCGACGGAACTCTATGGCTACACCTTC.

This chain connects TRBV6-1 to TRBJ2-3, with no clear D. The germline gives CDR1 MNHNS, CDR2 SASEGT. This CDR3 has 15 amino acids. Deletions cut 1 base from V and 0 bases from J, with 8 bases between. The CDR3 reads CASSEGVSSTDTQYF. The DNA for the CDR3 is TGTGCCAGCAGTGAAGGGGTCTCTAGCACAGATACGCAGTATTTT.

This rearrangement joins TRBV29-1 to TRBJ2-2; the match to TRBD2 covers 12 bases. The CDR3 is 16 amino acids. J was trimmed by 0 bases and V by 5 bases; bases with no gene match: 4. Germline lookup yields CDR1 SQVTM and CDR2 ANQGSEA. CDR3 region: CSVLGLAGTNTGELFF. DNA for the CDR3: TGCAGCGTTCTGGGACTAGCGGGTACGAACACCGGGGAGCTGTTTTTT.

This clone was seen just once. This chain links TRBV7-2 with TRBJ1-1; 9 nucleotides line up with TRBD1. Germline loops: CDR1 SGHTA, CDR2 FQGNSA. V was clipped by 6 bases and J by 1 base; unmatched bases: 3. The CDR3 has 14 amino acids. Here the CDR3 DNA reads TGTGCCAGCAGGCCGACAGGGGGGAACACTGAAGCTTTCTTT. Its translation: CASRPTGGNTEAFF.

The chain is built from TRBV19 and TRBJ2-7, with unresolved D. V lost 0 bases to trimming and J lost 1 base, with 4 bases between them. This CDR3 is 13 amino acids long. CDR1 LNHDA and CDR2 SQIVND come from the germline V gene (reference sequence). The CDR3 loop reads CASSIDGSYEQYF. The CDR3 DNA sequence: TGTGCCAGTAGTATAGACGGTTCCTACGAGCAGTACTTC.

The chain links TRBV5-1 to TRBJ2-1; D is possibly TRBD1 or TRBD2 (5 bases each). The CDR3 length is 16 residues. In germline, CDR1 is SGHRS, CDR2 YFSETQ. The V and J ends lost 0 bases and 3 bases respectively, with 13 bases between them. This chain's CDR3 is CASSLGGDAFYNEQFF. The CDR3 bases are TGCGCCAGCAGCTTGGGAGGGGACGCCTTCTACAATGAGCAGTTCTTC. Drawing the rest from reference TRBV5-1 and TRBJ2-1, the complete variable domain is KAGVTQTPRYLIKTRGQQVTLSCSPISGHRSVSWYQQTPGQGLQFLFEYFSETQRNKGNFPGRFSGRQFSNSRSEMNVSTLELGDSALYLCASSLGGDAFYNEQFFGPGTRLTVL.

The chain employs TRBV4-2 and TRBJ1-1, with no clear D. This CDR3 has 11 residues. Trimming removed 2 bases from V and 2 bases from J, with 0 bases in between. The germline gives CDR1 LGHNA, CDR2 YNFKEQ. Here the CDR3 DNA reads TGTGCCAGCAGCCAAAACACTGAAGCTTTCTTT. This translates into CASSQNTEAFF.